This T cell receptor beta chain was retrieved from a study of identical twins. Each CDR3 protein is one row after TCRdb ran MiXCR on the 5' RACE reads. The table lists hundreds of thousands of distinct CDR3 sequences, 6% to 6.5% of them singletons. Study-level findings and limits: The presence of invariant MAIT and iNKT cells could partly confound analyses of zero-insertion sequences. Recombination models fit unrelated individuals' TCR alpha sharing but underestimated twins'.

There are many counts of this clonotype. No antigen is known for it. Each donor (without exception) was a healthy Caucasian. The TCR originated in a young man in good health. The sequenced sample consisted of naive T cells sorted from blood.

The CDR3 coding sequence is TGTGCCAGCACCCCGGGACTAGTTGTAGAGACCCAGTACTTC. Translated: CASTPGLVVETQYF. This sequence joins TRBV12-3 or TRBV12-4 and TRBJ2-5, with 8 bases fitting TRBD2. Trimming removed 7 bases from V and 4 bases from J; junction bases left unmatched: 8. CDR3 length equals 14 residues.